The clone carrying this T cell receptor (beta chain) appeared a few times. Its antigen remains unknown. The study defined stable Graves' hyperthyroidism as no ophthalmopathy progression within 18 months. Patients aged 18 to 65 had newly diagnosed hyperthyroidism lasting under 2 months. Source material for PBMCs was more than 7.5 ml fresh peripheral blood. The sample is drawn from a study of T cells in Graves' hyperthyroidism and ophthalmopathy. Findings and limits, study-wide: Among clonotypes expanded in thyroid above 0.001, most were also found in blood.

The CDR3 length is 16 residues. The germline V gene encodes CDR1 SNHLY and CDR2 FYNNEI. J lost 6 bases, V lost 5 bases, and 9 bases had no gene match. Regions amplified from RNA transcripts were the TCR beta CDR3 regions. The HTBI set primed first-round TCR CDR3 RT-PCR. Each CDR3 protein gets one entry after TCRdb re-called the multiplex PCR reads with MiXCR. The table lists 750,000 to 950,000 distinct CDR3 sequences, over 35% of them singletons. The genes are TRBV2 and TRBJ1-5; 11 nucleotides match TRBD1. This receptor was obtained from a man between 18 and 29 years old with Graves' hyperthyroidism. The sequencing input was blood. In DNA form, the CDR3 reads TGTGCCAGCAGTCCCCGGACAGGGGGCAACGGTCAGCCCCAGCATTTT. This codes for CASSPRTGGNGQPQHF. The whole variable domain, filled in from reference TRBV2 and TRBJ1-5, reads EPEVTQTPSHQVTQMGQEVILRCVPISNHLYFYWYRQILGQKVEFLVSFYNNEISEKSEIFDDQFSVERPDGSNFTLKIRSTKLEDSAMYFCASSPRTGGNGQPQHFGDGTRLSIL.